One and the same sample provided the 23 T cell receptor beta chains below, sequenced in a study of CD8+ T cells in alopecia areata. RNA was extracted and reverse transcribed into cDNA as the sequencing template. Some clones are missing from TCRdb's copy, which holds only in-frame ones; the method was immunoSEQ multiplex PCR. The sample contains tens of thousands of clones, about half of which appear only once. The starting material was CD8+ T cells sorted from blood, obtained at week 0. These receptors originate from a human donor with alopecia areata.

The chain couples TRBV19 to TRBJ1-5, with unresolved D. The germline CDR1 and CDR2 sequences are LNHDA and SQIVND (reference sequence). Trimming shortened V by 7 bases and J by 6 bases, and 16 bases separated the two germline ends. The CDR3 loop spans 14 amino acids. The DNA of the CDR3 is TGTGCCAGTAAAGTAGAGGGCCATGTTCAGCCCCAGCATTTT. Its translation is CASKVEGHVQPQHF.

The V and J genes are TRBV28 and TRBJ2-5; TRBD1 might be the D (6 bases). V was trimmed by 4 bases and J by 6 bases, leaving 15 bases between them. From germline, CDR1 is MDHEN and CDR2 SYDVKM. This CDR3 spans 14 amino acids. The CDR3 here is CASSWNREIQTQYF. The CDR3 bases are TGTGCCAGCAGTTGGAACAGGGAGATACAGACCCAGTACTTC.

This clone rates as medium-sized (0.01 to 0.1%). This sample includes further DNA sequences coding for the same CDR3. This chain connects TRBV20-1 to TRBJ2-1, with D unresolved. V dropped 5 bases and J dropped 4 bases, with 6 bases sitting between them. CDR3 length equals 11 residues. CDR1 and CDR2 from the germline V gene are DFQATT and SNEGSKA (reference sequence). The CDR3: CSAPLYNEQFF. CDR3 coding DNA: TGCAGTGCTCCATTATACAATGAGCAGTTCTTC.

This clone was picked up a small number of times. The gene calls are TRBV30 and TRBJ2-1; 7 bases line up with TRBD1. The CDR3 has 14 amino acids. V shed 1 base, J shed 3 bases, and the junction held 3 bases outside the gene matches. Germline V CDR1 and CDR2: GTSNPN, SVGIG (reference sequence). The chain's CDR3 is CAWSGQGGYNEQFF. In nucleotides, the CDR3 is TGTGCCTGGAGTGGACAGGGCGGCTACAATGAGCAGTTCTTC.

The rearrangement uses TRBV2 and TRBJ2-1; 9 nucleotides agree with TRBD2. The CDR3 sequence is 14 residues long. Looked up from germline, CDR1 is SNHLY and CDR2 is FYNNEI. V shed 4 bases and J 7 bases; nucleotides not matched to a gene: 5. The chain's CDR3 is CASSAVREGNEQFF. The CDR3 DNA sequence: TGTGCCAGCAGTGCGGTGCGGGAGGGGAATGAGCAGTTCTTC.

CDR3 nucleotide sequence: TGCGCCAGCAGCCAGGGACCTTTATACACCGGGGAGCTGTTTTTT. This codes for CASSQGPLYTGELFF. The gene calls are TRBV4-1 and TRBJ2-2; perhaps D is TRBD1 or TRBD2 (5 bases each). The CDR3 spans 15 residues. The germline V and J ends were trimmed by 3 bases and 3 bases, with 11 bases remaining between them. Germline CDR1 reads MGHRA; CDR2 reads YSYEKL.

The gene calls are TRBV4-1 and TRBJ2-2; TRBD1 matches 7 bases. J was trimmed by 4 bases and V by 1 base; bases with no gene match: 12. Germline V CDR1 and CDR2: MGHRA, YSYEKL. The CDR3 extends over 18 amino acids. The CDR3 coding sequence is TGCGCCAGCAGCCAAGCAATTGACAGGGCTACGGGCACCGGGGAGCTGTTTTTT. It specifies CASSQAIDRATGTGELFF.

This chain joins TRBV28 and TRBJ2-1; 9 bases agree with TRBD2. V lost 2 bases, J lost 3 bases, and 2 bases stayed unmatched. This CDR3 comprises 15 residues. The germline V gene encodes CDR1 MDHEN and CDR2 SYDVKM. The CDR3 loop reads CASSLGTSSYNEQFF. Here the CDR3 DNA reads TGTGCCAGCAGTTTAGGGACTAGCAGCTACAATGAGCAGTTCTTC.

This sequence joins TRBV6-5 and TRBJ2-1; 7 bases are a match to TRBD2. CDR1 is MNHEY and CDR2 is SVGAGI in the germline V gene. This CDR3 contains 15 residues. After removal of 2 bases from V and 6 bases from J, the junction contained 7 bases not matched to a gene. In nucleotides, the CDR3 is TGTGCCAGCAGTTACAAAGCGGGGAGGGCCAATGAGCAGTTCTTC. Its translation is CASSYKAGRANEQFF.

The chain has TRBV7-9 and TRBJ2-2; D remains unclear. The germline CDR1 and CDR2 sequences are SEHNR and FQNEAQ (reference sequence). Trimming pared 4 bases from V and 5 bases from J, leaving 14 bases between. The CDR3 has 15 residues. The CDR3 DNA follows: TGTGCCAGCAGCTCCGCCAGAGTCGGGACCGGGGAGCTGTTTTTT. Protein product: CASSSARVGTGELFF.

This clone turned up a few times. The V gene is TRBV9, the J gene TRBJ2-7; 9 bases map to TRBD1. This CDR3 has 15 amino acids. CDR1 is SGDLS, CDR2 YYNGEE, per germline. V lost 3 bases, J lost 1 base, and 5 bases stayed unmatched. CDR3 sequence reads: CASSARTGESYEQYF. CDR3 in DNA: TGTGCCAGCAGCGCCCGGACAGGGGAGTCCTACGAGCAGTACTTC.

This clone was detected only a few times. The rearrangement joins TRBV5-6 to TRBJ2-1, with TRBD2 matching over 7 bases. Germline CDR1 is SGHDT and CDR2 is YYEEEE. This CDR3 region has 16 residues. V shed 5 bases, J shed 4 bases, and the junction held 12 bases outside the gene matches. The CDR3, as DNA: TGTGCCAGCAGGGAAACGGCGGGAGCACTATACAATGAGCAGTTCTTC. Its translation: CASRETAGALYNEQFF.

This chain joins TRBV30 and TRBJ2-4, with 8 bases lining up with TRBD1. The CDR3 has 16 amino acids. Losses at the gene ends were 5 bases for V and 2 bases for J; bases not matched to a gene: 11. Germline assignment: CDR1 GTSNPN and CDR2 SVGIG (reference sequence). The CDR3 loop is CAWGQGRVETKNIQYF. The CDR3 DNA reads as TGTGCCTGGGGACAGGGTCGAGTGGAAACCAAAAACATTCAGTACTTC.

The chain uses TRBV2 and TRBJ2-1, with 8 bases fitting TRBD2. V lost 5 bases to trimming and J lost 0 bases; unmatched junction nucleotides: 9. The germline CDR1 and CDR2 sequences are SNHLY and FYNNEI. The CDR3 has 17 residues. CDR3 loop: CASSSRPSGSSYNEQFF. CDR3 nucleotide sequence: TGTGCCAGCAGTTCGCGACCAAGCGGGAGCTCCTACAATGAGCAGTTCTTC.

The table lists this clone with a few counts. The V call is TRBV4-1, the J call TRBJ2-7; 7 bases line up with TRBD1. In germline, CDR1 is MGHRA, CDR2 YSYEKL. V gave up 0 bases and J gave up 3 bases; unmatched junction bases: 11. This CDR3 has 17 residues. As DNA, the CDR3 is TGCGCCAGCAGCCAAGATATTCCCGGCAGGGGGTACTACGAGCAGTACTTC. This encodes CASSQDIPGRGYYEQYF.

This chain uses TRBV6-4 with TRBJ2-5; the D gene is possibly TRBD2 (5 bases). Between the trimmed V and J ends, which lost 0 bases and 6 bases, there was a span of 8 bases. CDR3 length: 13 residues. CDR1 is MRHNA, CDR2 SNTAGT, per germline. The CDR3 DNA sequence: TGTGCCAGCAGTGACTCGAGGGAGAAGACCCAGTACTTC. This sequence encodes CASSDSREKTQYF.

This sequence joins TRBV28 and TRBJ2-3; D is perhaps TRBD2 (6 bases). The germline V gene has CDR1 MDHEN and CDR2 SYDVKM. The V gene lost 3 bases and the J gene lost 6 bases, with 13 bases spanning the gap. The CDR3 is 14 residues long. Here the CDR3 DNA reads TGTGCCAGCAGTTTTCGGGGGAGCGGGGATACGCAGTATTTT. It codes for CASSFRGSGDTQYF.

The table lists this clone with a count of one. The V gene is TRBV2, the J gene TRBJ1-5, with 8 bases aligning to TRBD1. Losses at the gene ends were 2 bases for V and 4 bases for J; bases not matched to a gene: 1. The CDR3 has 14 residues. The germline gives CDR1 SNHLY, CDR2 FYNNEI. The CDR3: CASSERTGNQPQHF. CDR3 DNA sequence: TGTGCCAGCAGTGAAAGGACAGGGAATCAGCCCCAGCATTTT.

The rearrangement uses TRBV9 and TRBJ2-5, with TRBD1 matching over 7 bases. Unmatched junction bases numbered 7, after V lost 0 bases and J lost 5 bases. Germline-derived CDR1 and CDR2 are SGDLS and YYNGEE. The CDR3 spans 15 residues. The CDR3 is CASSVADRVPETQYF. The CDR3 nucleotides read TGTGCCAGCAGCGTAGCCGACAGGGTGCCGGAGACCCAGTACTTC.

This rearrangement joins TRBV9 to TRBJ2-7; 7 bases are a match to TRBD2. The CDR3 totals 13 residues. V shed 2 bases, J shed 5 bases, and the junction held 4 bases outside the gene matches. CDR1 is SGDLS and CDR2 is YYNGEE in the germline V gene. This CDR3 is CASSVSLADEQYF. Written as DNA, the CDR3 is TGTGCCAGCAGCGTGTCTCTAGCGGACGAGCAGTACTTC.

J is TRBJ2-7 and V is TRBV4-1; TRBD2 matches at 11 bases. Germline-derived CDR1 and CDR2 are MGHRA and YSYEKL. With V trimmed by 1 base and J by 6 bases, 2 bases remained unmatched. CDR3 length: 14 residues. The CDR3 is CASSQVLAGVEQYF. The CDR3, as DNA: TGCGCCAGCAGCCAAGTACTAGCGGGAGTCGAGCAGTACTTC.

The sample holds one count of this clone. The V call is TRBV4-1, the J call TRBJ2-7; D uncertain. V shed 0 bases and J shed 5 bases, with 11 bases lying between them. In germline, CDR1 is MGHRA, CDR2 YSYEKL. This CDR3 has 14 amino acids. The CDR3 nucleotides are TGCGCCAGCAGCCAAGATCCAGATTCCGACGAGCAGTACTTC. Its translation: CASSQDPDSDEQYF.

This clone has just a few counts. The rearrangement joins TRBV6-5 to TRBJ1-2, with D maybe TRBD1 (5 bases). CDR1 MNHEY and CDR2 SVGAGI come from the germline V gene. The CDR3 loop spans 15 amino acids. V was clipped by 0 bases and J by 4 bases, with 12 bases between them. The CDR3 nucleotides read TGTGCCAGCAGTTACTCACCAGGGACGCTCTATGGCTACACCTTC. It codes for CASSYSPGTLYGYTF.